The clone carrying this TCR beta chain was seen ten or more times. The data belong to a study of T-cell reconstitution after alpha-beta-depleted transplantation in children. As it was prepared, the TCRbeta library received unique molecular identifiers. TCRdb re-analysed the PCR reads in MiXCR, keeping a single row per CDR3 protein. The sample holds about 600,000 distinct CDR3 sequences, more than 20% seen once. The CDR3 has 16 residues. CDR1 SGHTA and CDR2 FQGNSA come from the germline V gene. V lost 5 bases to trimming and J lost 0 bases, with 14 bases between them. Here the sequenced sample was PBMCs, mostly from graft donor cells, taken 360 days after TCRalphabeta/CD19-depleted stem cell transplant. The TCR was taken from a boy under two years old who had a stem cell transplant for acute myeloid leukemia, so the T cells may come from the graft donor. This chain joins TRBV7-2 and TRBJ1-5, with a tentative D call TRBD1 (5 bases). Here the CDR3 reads CASSPRDWYSNQPQHF. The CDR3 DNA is TGTGCCAGCAGCCCTCGGGACTGGTATAGCAATCAGCCCCAGCATTTT.